A selection of T cell receptor beta chains follows, all from one sample in a study of blood T cell repertoires in COVID-19. TCRdb's table, derived via immunoSEQ multiplex PCR, lists solely in-frame clones and lacks some. The sample yields roughly 170,000 clones, 88% seen once. What was sequenced was peripheral blood. The receptor source for this set is a man in his sixties with acute or convalescent COVID-19. The CDR3 runs from the conserved cysteine through the conserved F or W. The D gene is left open where the match is weak. Only some rows state a clone size, as once, few, many or a class for expanded clones.

v_call: TRBV21-1; d_call: .; j_call: TRBJ1-3; clone_size: .; cdr3_length: 16; cdr3_aa: CASSQMARSSGNTIYF; cdr3_nt: TGTGCCAGCAGCCAAATGGCGAGGAGCTCTGGAAACACCATATATTTT
v_call: TRBV27; d_call: TRBD1; j_call: TRBJ2-1; clone_size: .; cdr3_length: 15; cdr3_aa: CASSLPDRGRNEQFF; cdr3_nt: TGTGCCAGCAGTTTACCGGACAGGGGGCGGAATGAGCAGTTCTTC
v_call: TRBV18; d_call: TRBD1; j_call: TRBJ2-2; clone_size: .; cdr3_length: 17; cdr3_aa: CASSPAGQGRTTGELFF; cdr3_nt: TGTGCCAGCTCACCAGCCGGACAGGGTAGAACCACCGGGGAGCTGTTTTTT
v_call: TRBV7-6; d_call: TRBD2; j_call: TRBJ2-7; clone_size: once; cdr3_length: 19; cdr3_aa: CASSTRTGLGTSGSYEQYF; cdr3_nt: TGTGCCAGCAGCACTAGGACAGGCTTAGGGACTAGCGGGAGTTACGAGCAGTACTTC
v_call: TRBV7-6; d_call: .; j_call: TRBJ2-1; clone_size: .; cdr3_length: 14; cdr3_aa: CASSLASGYNEQFF; cdr3_nt: TGTGCCAGCAGCTTAGCTAGCGGCTACAATGAGCAGTTCTTC
v_call: TRBV5-1; d_call: .; j_call: TRBJ2-1; clone_size: .; cdr3_length: 11; cdr3_aa: CASSLIDEQFF; cdr3_nt: TGCGCCAGCAGCTTGATCGATGAGCAGTTCTTC
v_call: TRBV24-1; d_call: .; j_call: TRBJ2-5; clone_size: .; cdr3_length: 15; cdr3_aa: CATSDFRQGRETQYF; cdr3_nt: TGTGCCACCAGTGATTTCCGGCAGGGAAGAGAGACCCAGTACTTC
v_call: TRBV9; d_call: .; j_call: TRBJ2-3; clone_size: .; cdr3_length: 17; cdr3_aa: CASSVPLVGEKTDTQYF; cdr3_nt: TGTGCCAGCAGCGTCCCCCTTGTGGGAGAAAAAACAGATACGCAGTATTTT
v_call: TRBV4-3; d_call: .; j_call: TRBJ1-3; clone_size: .; cdr3_length: 15; cdr3_aa: CASSQGTNSGNTIYF; cdr3_nt: TGCGCCAGCAGCCAAGGGACAAACTCTGGAAACACCATATATTTT
v_call: TRBV3-1/TRBV3-2; d_call: TRBD1; j_call: TRBJ1-4; clone_size: .; cdr3_length: 14; cdr3_aa: CASSHTGTGDRLFF; cdr3_nt: TGTGCCAGCAGCCATACCGGGACAGGGGATAGACTGTTTTTT
v_call: TRBV30; d_call: .; j_call: TRBJ1-5; clone_size: .; cdr3_length: 13; cdr3_aa: CAWSAGDNQPQHF; cdr3_nt: TGTGCCTGGAGTGCAGGGGACAATCAGCCCCAGCATTTT